This entry is about one T cell receptor (beta chain). Original data processing: It was from reference gene primer amplification that nucleated cell counts were estimated. Clones were sequenced by immunoSEQ multiplex PCR, and TCRdb holds only the in-frame ones, with some missing. V and J calls and clone size are those listed in that table; D and trimming were worked out from the DNA. The table includes 300,000 or so clones, under 90% detected once. The sample originates from a study of blood T cell repertoires in COVID-19. Study background: T cells, B-cell-depleted T cells, or PBMCs supplied cDNA or gDNA.

Those who participated ranged in age from 18 to 89 years and resided in 20 to 30 US areas. The CDR3 has 12 amino acids. Germline values: CDR1 MDHEN, CDR2 SYDVKM. Trimming left V 3 bases short and J 5 bases short, with 7 bases between. The receptor was derived from a woman between 45 and 65 years old who had been exposed to COVID-19. The chain employs TRBV28 and TRBJ1-2; D call uncertain. What was sequenced was PBMCs or T cells enriched from blood (not recorded which). CDR3 bases: TGTGCCAGCAGTTTTGACATATATGGCTACACCTTC. Translated, it gives CASSFDIYGYTF.